These 21 T cell receptor beta chains originate from one sample sequenced in a study of PD-L1 blockade in urothelial cancer. Profiled with immunoSEQ multiplex PCR; TCRdb holds only in-frame clones, not every one. The sample lists roughly 130,000 clones, around 84% seen once, with 2.5% to 3.5% in the top ten. Time point noted: pretreatment peripheral blood. Material: PBMCs, obtained around atezolizumab (anti-PD-L1) treatment. The origin of the receptors is a man aged 45-60 years with urothelial cancer.

The gene calls are TRBV6-1 and TRBJ2-2; D is unclear. V was shortened by 5 bases and J by 2 bases, with 12 bases between the two germline ends. Looked up from germline, CDR1 is MNHNS and CDR2 is SASEGT. This CDR3 spans 15 amino acids. This CDR3 reads CASSLGRGNTGELFF. The CDR3 nucleotides read TGTGCCAGCAGTCTAGGTAGAGGAAACACCGGGGAGCTGTTTTTT.

This clone was observed a single time. The chain combines TRBV5-6 with TRBJ2-5, with TRBD2 matching over 10 bases. CDR1 is SGHDT and CDR2 is YYEEEE in the germline V gene. This CDR3 is 16 amino acids long. V lost 4 bases, J lost 7 bases, and 13 bases stayed unmatched. The CDR3 bases are TGTGCCAGCAGCCTCGGCACTAGCGGGACCCGGGTGACCCAGTACTTC. It is translated as CASSLGTSGTRVTQYF.

This chain uses TRBV7-9 with TRBJ1-1, with 8 bases that match TRBD1. Germline CDR1 is SEHNR and CDR2 is FQNEAQ (reference sequence). This CDR3 is built from 13 residues. Losses at the gene ends were 9 bases for V and 1 base for J; bases not matched to a gene: 4. CDR3: CASQGAQNTEAFF. The DNA of the CDR3 is TGTGCCAGTCAGGGGGCTCAGAACACTGAAGCTTTCTTT.

The CDR3: CASSVSAGVSHIQYF. The DNA for the CDR3 is TGTGCCAGCAGCGTATCAGCGGGAGTGTCACACATTCAGTACTTC. The gene calls are TRBV9 and TRBJ2-4, with 8 bases fitting TRBD2. This CDR3 is 15 amino acids long. The junction had 8 bases not matched to a gene; V was cut back by 1 base and J by 8 bases. Germline V gene data show CDR1 as SGDLS and CDR2 as YYNGEE.

The V gene is TRBV18, the J gene TRBJ1-2; TRBD1 is a possible D gene (6 bases). The CDR3 contains 17 residues. Germline V gene lookup returns CDR1 KGHSH and CDR2 LQKENI. V gave up 0 bases and J gave up 4 bases, with 18 bases separating them. Here the CDR3 reads CASSPPRGSVASYGYTF. The CDR3 nucleotides read TGTGCCAGCTCACCACCGAGGGGGTCAGTAGCTTCCTATGGCTACACCTTC.

The chain combines TRBV5-1 with TRBJ2-1, with 12 bases lining up with TRBD2. CDR1 and CDR2 (germline): SGHRS, YFSETQ. The junction had 3 bases not matched to a gene; V was cut back by 2 bases and J by 6 bases. The CDR3 is 15 residues long. CDR3 loop: CASSFMTSGSNEQFF. The CDR3 nucleotides read TGCGCCAGCAGCTTTATGACTAGCGGGAGCAATGAGCAGTTCTTC.

V and J are TRBV4-2 and TRBJ1-1; 7 bases are shared with TRBD1. Germline V gives CDR1 LGHNA, CDR2 YNFKEQ. The length of the CDR3 is 13 residues. V lost 6 bases, J lost 1 base, and 2 bases stayed unmatched. The CDR3 nucleotides read TGTGCCAGCAGAGGGACAGAGAACACTGAAGCTTTCTTT. Its protein product is CASRGTENTEAFF.

This chain connects TRBV5-6 to TRBJ2-1, with 8 bases aligning to TRBD2. V was pared by 1 base and J by 2 bases, with 11 bases of the junction left unmatched. Germline V gene sequence: CDR1 SGHDT, CDR2 YYEEEE. This CDR3 comprises 18 residues. CDR3 region: CASSLRFGRAGTYNEQFF. The CDR3 DNA reads as TGTGCCAGCAGCTTGAGATTCGGGAGGGCCGGCACCTACAATGAGCAGTTCTTC.

This chain joins TRBV5-4 and TRBJ2-7; D remains unclear. This CDR3 contains 15 residues. CDR1 is SGHNT and CDR2 is YYREEE in the germline V gene (reference sequence). V was pared by 0 bases and J by 0 bases, with 10 bases between. The CDR3 sequence: CASSLGQASSYEQYF. DNA of the CDR3: TGTGCCAGCAGCTTGGGTCAGGCCAGCTCCTACGAGCAGTACTTC. Together with reference TRBV5-4 and TRBJ2-7, the CDR3 gives the full variable domain: ETGVTQSPTHLIKTRGQQVTLRCSSQSGHNTVSWYQQALGQGPQFIFQYYREEENGRGNFPPRFSGLQFPNYSSELNVNALELDDSALYLCASSLGQASSYEQYFGPGTRLTVT.

This clone was counted between two and nine times. The genes are TRBV7-3 and TRBJ2-1, with D possibly matching TRBD2 (5 bases). This CDR3 is built from 15 residues. The germline V and J ends were trimmed by 4 bases and 7 bases, with 17 bases remaining between them. Germline V CDR1 and CDR2: SGHTA, FQGTGA. The CDR3, as DNA: TGTGCCAGCAGCTCGGCAACTAGTTCAGGAAATGAGCAGTTCTTC. Translated: CASSSATSSGNEQFF.

V is TRBV11-1 and J is TRBJ1-1; no clear D. The germline CDR1 and CDR2 sequences are SGHAT and FQDESV (reference sequence). This CDR3 contains 15 residues. The germline V and J ends were trimmed by 5 bases and 8 bases, with 21 bases remaining between them. CDR3 bases: TGTGCCAGCAGCCAATACAAGCCGGGGATCAGGGAAGCTTTCTTT. Its protein is CASSQYKPGIREAFF.

The genes are TRBV6-1 and TRBJ1-5; TRBD1 agrees at 10 bases. CDR1 is MNHNS, CDR2 SASEGT, per germline. The CDR3 loop spans 14 amino acids. Trimming cost V 4 bases and J 7 bases; bases outside gene matches: 4. The DNA of the CDR3 is TGTGCCAGCAGTGCGGGACAGGGGTCCCAGCCCCAGCATTTT. It codes for CASSAGQGSQPQHF.

This clone was counted a single time. The genes are TRBV28 and TRBJ2-7; 8 nucleotides agree with TRBD1. This CDR3 is built from 14 residues. Looked up from germline, CDR1 is MDHEN and CDR2 is SYDVKM. Unmatched junction bases numbered 5, after V lost 5 bases and J lost 2 bases. CDR3 in DNA: TGTGCCAGCAGTGGGGACAGGACTACCTACGAGCAGTACTTC. Amino acid sequence: CASSGDRTTYEQYF.

The rearrangement uses TRBV5-1 and TRBJ1-1; D not certain. CDR3 size: 14 residues. Per the germline V gene, CDR1 is SGHRS and CDR2 is YFSETQ. Trimming removed 0 bases from V and 0 bases from J, with 6 bases in between. CDR3 coding DNA: TGCGCCAGCAGCTTGGACTCCGTGAACACTGAAGCTTTCTTT. Translation gives CASSLDSVNTEAFF. Together with reference TRBV5-1 and TRBJ1-1, the CDR3 gives the full variable domain: KAGVTQTPRYLIKTRGQQVTLSCSPISGHRSVSWYQQTPGQGLQFLFEYFSETQRNKGNFPGRFSGRQFSNSRSEMNVSTLELGDSALYLCASSLDSVNTEAFFGQGTRLTVV.

The rearrangement links TRBV28 to TRBJ2-2; D unclear. The germline V and J ends were trimmed by 2 bases and 0 bases, with 4 bases remaining between them. The CDR3 runs to 14 residues. Per the germline V gene, CDR1 is MDHEN and CDR2 is SYDVKM. The CDR3 nucleotides read TGTGCCAGCAGTTTACCCTCGAACACCGGGGAGCTGTTTTTT. Translation: CASSLPSNTGELFF.

This clone was counted between two and nine times. The V call is TRBV9, the J call TRBJ2-3, with TRBD2 as a possible D gene (5 bases). The CDR3 is 16 amino acids. V gave up 0 bases and J gave up 2 bases, with 13 bases separating them. Germline lookup yields CDR1 SGDLS and CDR2 YYNGEE. CDR3 sequence reads: CASSVGSQRSTDTQYF. The CDR3 DNA is TGTGCCAGCAGCGTAGGGTCCCAGCGGTCCACAGATACGCAGTATTTT.

In this sample, this clone turned up once. The chain joins TRBV5-1 to TRBJ1-2; a weak D match, TRBD1 (6 bases). The V end lost 4 bases, the J end lost 4 bases, and 14 bases lay between the germline ends. The length of the CDR3 is 14 residues. Per the germline V gene, CDR1 is SGHRS and CDR2 is YFSETQ. The CDR3 DNA reads TGCGCCAGCAGCCAAGATACAGGGCCCTATGGCTACACCTTC. Its translation is CASSQDTGPYGYTF.

This clone was observed a handful of times. The chain combines TRBV7-9 with TRBJ1-3; D is undetermined. Germline V CDR1 and CDR2: SEHNR, FQNEAQ (reference sequence). This CDR3 region has 15 residues. V lost 0 bases and J 3 bases, leaving 9 bases between the germline ends. Here the CDR3 DNA reads TGTGCCAGCAGCTTAGCTCTGACAAGTGGAAACACCATATATTTT. It translates to CASSLALTSGNTIYF.

This clone was found a few times. The same CDR3 is also encoded by other DNA sequences in this sample. The chain is built from TRBV28 and TRBJ1-5; D is unclear. The ends were cut back, 3 bases at V and 7 bases at J, with 4 bases in the middle. The CDR3 is 11 amino acids. The germline V gene encodes CDR1 MDHEN and CDR2 SYDVKM. The CDR3 sequence: CASSFSQPQHF. The CDR3 DNA sequence: TGTGCCAGCAGTTTTAGCCAGCCCCAGCATTTT.

This sequence joins TRBV6-5 and TRBJ1-1; the D gene is possibly TRBD1 (6 bases). V dropped 2 bases and J dropped 1 base, with 8 bases sitting between them. Germline lookup yields CDR1 MNHEY and CDR2 SVGAGI. This CDR3 comprises 14 residues. The CDR3 region is CASSYDRKNTEAFF. CDR3 in DNA: TGTGCCAGCAGTTACGACAGGAAGAACACTGAAGCTTTCTTT.

This clone appeared a single time. This chain links TRBV12-2 with TRBJ2-7; the table's D call of TRBD2 was not tested on the DNA. TRBV12-2 is reported as a pseudogene. The length of the CDR3 is 16 residues. The CDR3 reads CASRLAGLALTYEQYF. The CDR3 DNA is TGTGCAAGTCGCTTAGCAGGACTAGCGCTAACCTACGAGCAGTACTTC.